A single sample is the source of the 4 T cell receptor beta chains below, sequenced in a study of shared clonotypes between healthy human individuals. The protocol was immunoSEQ multiplex PCR, while the TCRdb copy is restricted to in-frame clones and leaves out a portion. Among about 1.5 million clones listed, around 97% were seen once. The sample comprised naive CD4+ T cells sorted from blood. Described subset: CD45RA+ positively selected. These receptors originate from a man under 40 in good health.

The gene calls are TRBV29-1 and TRBJ2-5; 10 nucleotides agree with TRBD1. The CDR3 spans 13 residues. CDR1 and CDR2 from the germline V gene are SQVTM and ANQGSEA. Germline trimming cut 7 bases from V and 2 bases from J; bases unmatched to any gene: 4. The CDR3 DNA reads TGCAGCGCCCGGGACAGGGGACAAGAGACCCAGTACTTC. Amino acid sequence: CSARDRGQETQYF.

The chain joins TRBV18 to TRBJ2-2; possible D gene TRBD2, 5 bases. The CDR3 is made up of 16 amino acids. Trimming shortened V by 3 bases and J by 4 bases, and 15 bases separated the two germline ends. The germline V gene encodes CDR1 KGHSH and CDR2 LQKENI. The CDR3 DNA reads as TGTGCCAGCTCACCCCTAGGGAGTACCTTCACCGGGGAGCTGTTTTTT. This encodes CASSPLGSTFTGELFF.

The gene calls are TRBV4-1 and TRBJ2-2, with D maybe TRBD2 (6 bases). The CDR3 loop spans 15 amino acids. Germline loops: CDR1 MGHRA, CDR2 YSYEKL. Trimming cost V 1 base and J 4 bases, with 10 bases left between them. CDR3 nucleotides: TGCGCCAGCAGCCAAGGACTAGGCGGCACCGGGGAGCTGTTTTTT. This encodes CASSQGLGGTGELFF.

This chain connects TRBV6-5 to TRBJ1-5; the D is unclear. This CDR3 region has 14 residues. Germline CDR1 is MNHEY and CDR2 is SVGAGI. Trimming left V 8 bases short and J 1 base short, with 12 bases between. The CDR3 reads CASGEGGSNQPQHF. The CDR3 DNA reads as TGTGCCAGCGGAGAGGGAGGAAGCAATCAGCCCCAGCATTTT.